Below, one T cell receptor (beta chain) is given with its context. Its antigen is currently not known. No base-level quality is on record; no much larger clone is a single base apart. This record comes from a study of patients and donors after allogeneic stem cell transplantation (dated by TCRdb to the early 2020s). Library preparation used RT-PCR. The sequencer listed for this sample is NextSeq 550. TCRdb handled the public reads itself, with Q25 trimming in fastp and clone calling in MiXCR, and kept productive beta chains. CDR3 protein duplicates are merged, each entry listing the most common genes and DNA. For this sample the table gives about 410,000 distinct CDR3 sequences, of which 16% were detected only once. Of the sample, 6% to 8% is held by the ten largest clones. Including the terminal cysteine and phenylalanine, the CDR3 comprises 15 residues. The retained sequence is limited to the CDR3, 45 bases, with the frame set at the first base. Deletion took 3 bases off V and 4 bases off J, with a span of 14 bases between the germline ends. The germline V gene specifies SGHRS as CDR1 and YFSETQ as CDR2.

This TCR was sampled from a human donor who was either an allogeneic HSCT recipient or a stem cell or donor lymphocyte infusion donor (not recorded which). It is not recorded whose cells these are; they may come from a transplant donor. Source material: blood, either unsorted or a sorted T cell fraction (not recorded which). The chain couples TRBV5-1 to TRBJ2-1; TRBD2 is a weak D gene call, 6 bases matching. The CDR3 loop reads CASSSGLTLYNEQFF. The nucleotide sequence is TGCGCCAGCAGCTCGGGACTTACGTTATACAATGAGCAGTTCTTC.